The present T cell receptor (beta chain) was sequenced within a study of PD-1 blockade in classical Hodgkin lymphoma. About the research overall: Treatment was intravenous nivolumab, 3 mg/kg every 2 weeks, until progression.

Only in-frame clones appear in the TCRdb table, and some are missing; sequencing was by immunoSEQ multiplex PCR. Among about 100,000 clones listed, 80% to 90% were seen once. General study results and limits: Newly diagnosed patients reportedly trailed healthy donors in baseline TCR diversity. Partial responders and progressors had significantly lower baseline TCR diversity.

A word on this clone: Its antigen is still unknown.

With no exception, relapse followed autologous stem cell transplantation in all patients, and brentuximab vedotin exposure varied. The sequenced sample was peripheral blood mononuclear cells (PBMCs), obtained before the second cycle of nivolumab. The receptor comes from a human donor with classical Hodgkin lymphoma.

DNA for the CDR3: TGCAGTGGGGAGATCACAGATACGCAGTATTTT. This encodes CSGEITDTQYF. J is TRBJ2-3 and V is TRBV20-1; the D gene is possibly TRBD2 (5 bases). The CDR3 has 11 residues. Deletions cut 7 bases from V and 2 bases from J, with 7 bases between. Germline assignment: CDR1 DFQATT and CDR2 SNEGSKA (reference sequence).